This TCR beta chain was sequenced in a study of siplizumab effects on memory and regulatory T cells. Trimming at V came to 3 bases and at J to 6 bases, leaving 4 bases not matched to a gene. Germline V gene data show CDR1 as GTSNPN and CDR2 as SVGIG (reference sequence). The CDR3 spans 13 residues. Data came from immunoSEQ multiplex PCR; TCRdb stores just in-frame clones and leaves some out. This sample has 85,000 to 120,000 clones, with 92% found just once. The chain carries TRBV30 and TRBJ1-2; 10 bases line up with TRBD1. The source of this sequence is a human donor in good health. Sequencing input: CD4+ T cells sorted from blood. The CDR3 is CAWSDRGPNGYTF. CDR3 sequence (DNA): TGTGCCTGGAGCGACAGGGGGCCGAATGGCTACACCTTC.